These 18 T cell receptor beta chains were sequenced from one sample in a study of cytomegalovirus exposure and HLA in healthy donors. The PCR contained 60 Vbeta and 13 Jbeta primers. Sequenced by immunoSEQ multiplex PCR; TCRdb stores in-frame clones only, minus some. The sample carries about 150,000 clones, roughly 77% recorded once. The sample consisted of PBMCs. Source of these receptors: a man between 18 and 29 years old in good health and CMV-seropositive.

This chain links TRBV27 with TRBJ2-7; D possibly corresponds to TRBD2 (6 bases). Germline V gene lookup returns CDR1 MNHEY and CDR2 SMNVEV (reference sequence). Trimming pared 7 bases from V and 2 bases from J, leaving 18 bases between. CDR3 size: 15 residues. CDR3 region: CASNKTPGGAYEQYF. The CDR3 region has the DNA TGTGCCAGCAACAAAACGCCCGGGGGAGCCTACGAGCAGTACTTC.

A remark on this clone: One junction end does not reproduce the germline sequence, and a read error may be involved. Other nucleotide sequences from this sample produce the same CDR3. The chain carries TRBV18 and TRBJ2-7; TRBD1 agrees at 7 bases. The CDR3 spans 15 residues. Germline CDR1 is KGHSH and CDR2 is LQKENI. CDR3 loop: CASSLVETGNNEQYF. DNA of the CDR3: TGCGCCAGCTCACTAGTCGAGACAGGGAACAACGAGCAGTACTTC. The full variable domain, completed using reference TRBV18 and TRBJ2-7, is NAGVMQNPRHLVRRRGQEARLRCSPMKGHSHVYWYRQLPEEGLKFMVYLQKENIIDESGMPKERFSAEFPKEGPSILRIQQVVRGDSAAYFCASSLVETGNNEQYFGPGTRLTVT.

This clone was observed a handful of times. The chain combines TRBV13 with TRBJ2-5, with 13 bases that match TRBD2. The CDR3 runs 17 residues. V was clipped by 5 bases and J by 2 bases; unmatched bases: 8. The germline CDR1 and CDR2 sequences are PRHDT and FYEKMQ (reference sequence). The CDR3 coding sequence is TGTGCCAGCAGCGATCGGGGACTAGCGGGGATACAAGAGACCCAGTACTTC. It translates to CASSDRGLAGIQETQYF.

The rearrangement joins TRBV28 to TRBJ2-5, with D possibly being TRBD2 (6 bases). V dropped 5 bases and J dropped 4 bases, with 11 bases sitting between them. Germline assignment: CDR1 MDHEN and CDR2 SYDVKM. CDR3 size: 13 residues. The CDR3: CASSLARGETQYF. The CDR3, as DNA: TGTGCCAGCAGTCTCGCGCGGGGAGAGACCCAGTACTTC.

This clone appeared a few times. The V gene is TRBV19, the J gene TRBJ2-3; 9 nucleotides match TRBD2. Germline V gene lookup returns CDR1 LNHDA and CDR2 SQIVND (reference sequence). Trimming cost V 6 bases and J 0 bases; bases outside gene matches: 13. This CDR3 has 18 amino acids. CDR3 sequence reads: CASSKGGRAGLSTDTQYF. The CDR3 bases are TGTGCCAGTAGCAAAGGCGGGAGGGCCGGTTTGAGCACAGATACGCAGTATTTT.

V is TRBV4-1 and J is TRBJ2-7; D is unclear. The CDR3 totals 14 residues. V lost 0 bases to trimming and J lost 3 bases, with 9 bases between them. Germline-derived CDR1 and CDR2 are MGHRA and YSYEKL. The CDR3 region has the DNA TGCGCCAGCAGCCAAGATTCGGAGATCTACGAGCAGTACTTC. It codes for CASSQDSEIYEQYF.

This chain connects TRBV18 to TRBJ2-1, with D maybe TRBD1 (5 bases). The CDR3 runs to 14 residues. CDR1 is KGHSH, CDR2 LQKENI, per germline. V gave up 7 bases and J gave up 6 bases, with 16 bases separating them. DNA of the CDR3: TGTGCCAGCTTGCCAGGGTGGTTGGGCAATGAGCAGTTCTTC. This encodes CASLPGWLGNEQFF.

The V gene is TRBV2, the J gene TRBJ2-5; D perhaps matches TRBD2 (5 bases). Germline V gene sequence: CDR1 SNHLY, CDR2 FYNNEI. Deletions cut 6 bases from V and 5 bases from J, with 16 bases between. This CDR3 has 14 residues. This chain's CDR3 is CASSPGERRETQYF. CDR3 nucleotides: TGTGCCAGCAGCCCCGGTGAGCGGAGGGAGACCCAGTACTTC.

V gene TRBV6-5 combines with J gene TRBJ2-7; D may be TRBD1 (7 bases). The CDR3 totals 12 residues. Germline V gives CDR1 MNHEY, CDR2 SVGAGI. V shed 11 bases and J shed 7 bases, with 18 bases lying between them. CDR3 in amino acids: CASRWQGGEQYF. The DNA of the CDR3 is TGTGCCTCCCGATGGCAGGGGGGTGAGCAGTACTTC.

V is TRBV30 and J is TRBJ1-1; 7 nucleotides line up with TRBD1. V trimming: 0 bases; J trimming: 0 bases; junction bases outside the gene matches: 10. The CDR3 is 17 residues long. Germline loops: CDR1 GTSNPN, CDR2 SVGIG (reference sequence). The CDR3 DNA sequence: TGTGCCTGGAGTGTACAGGGCAGGGGGATAGTGAACACTGAAGCTTTCTTT. It encodes CAWSVQGRGIVNTEAFF.

J is TRBJ2-2 and V is TRBV2; TRBD2 agrees at 10 bases. Trimming cost V 4 bases and J 6 bases; bases outside gene matches: 5. The V gene's germline CDR1 is SNHLY and CDR2 FYNNEI. CDR3 length: 15 amino acids. CDR3 nucleotides: TGTGCCAGCAGTGCGAGCGGGAGGGGGGCCGGGGAGCTGTTTTTT. This gives the protein CASSASGRGAGELFF.

V gene TRBV10-2 combines with J gene TRBJ2-2; 8 positions agree with TRBD1. Germline-derived CDR1 and CDR2 are WSHSY and SAAADI. The junction had 10 bases not matched to a gene; V was cut back by 6 bases and J by 1 base. This CDR3 comprises 17 residues. As DNA, the CDR3 is TGCGCCAGCAGAAAGCATTCCGGGACAGGGAACACCGGGGAGCTGTTTTTT. Its protein is CASRKHSGTGNTGELFF.

In the case of this clone: The junction and the germline gene differ at one end; a read error may be behind it. The V gene is TRBV5-6, the J gene TRBJ2-1; D perhaps matches TRBD2 (7 bases). Germline CDR1 SGHDT, CDR2 YYEEEE. The CDR3 runs to 13 residues. The DNA of the CDR3 is TGTGCCAGCAGCTTGGCGAGGGGGGGTGATCGGATCTTC. Protein: CASSLARGGDRIF. Based on the CDR3 plus reference TRBV5-6 and TRBJ2-1, the full variable domain is DAGVTQSPTHLIKTRGQQVTLRCSPKSGHDTVSWYQQALGQGPQFIFQYYEEEERQRGNFPDRFSGHQFPNYSSELNVNALLLGDSALYLCASSLARGGDRIFGPGTRLTVL.

The chain is built from TRBV4-2 and TRBJ2-2, with TRBD2 matching 7 bases. The CDR3 is made up of 17 amino acids. Germline CDR1 and CDR2: LGHNA and YNFKEQ. The trim removed 1 base at V and 1 base at J, leaving 6 bases unmatched. The DNA of the CDR3 is TGTGCCAGCAGCCAAGTCAAGCGGGGAGGGAACACCGGGGAGCTGTTTTTT. This gives the protein CASSQVKRGGNTGELFF.

J is TRBJ1-2 and V is TRBV27, with a possible D match to TRBD1 (5 bases). The CDR3 covers 11 residues. The germline V gene encodes CDR1 MNHEY and CDR2 SMNVEV (reference sequence). V was clipped by 8 bases and J by 5 bases, with 9 bases between them. The CDR3, as DNA: TGTGCCAGCCGGGGGGGGTATGGCTACACCTTC. It yields the protein CASRGGYGYTF.

The gene calls are TRBV19 and TRBJ2-5; the D gene is possibly TRBD2 (5 bases). Trimming stripped 1 base from V and 1 base from J, with 10 bases between. The CDR3 spans 15 residues. Germline values: CDR1 LNHDA, CDR2 SQIVND (reference sequence). The CDR3 is CASSIGGVGQETQYF. CDR3 DNA: TGTGCCAGTAGTATAGGGGGAGTGGGCCAAGAGACCCAGTACTTC.

Here the CDR3 reads CAWSDSGRALYEQYF. The CDR3 coding sequence is TGTGCCTGGAGCGACAGCGGGAGGGCCCTCTACGAGCAGTACTTC. This rearrangement joins TRBV30 to TRBJ2-7, with 10 bases that match TRBD2. Germline V gene lookup returns CDR1 GTSNPN and CDR2 SVGIG (reference sequence). The CDR3 length is 15 residues. With 3 bases clipped from V and 3 bases from J, the junction kept 8 bases outside the gene matches.

The rearrangement uses TRBV30 and TRBJ1-6, with D perhaps matching TRBD1 (6 bases). The CDR3 is 18 amino acids. CDR1 GTSNPN and CDR2 SVGIG come from the germline V gene (reference sequence). The germline V and J ends were trimmed by 3 bases and 5 bases, with 23 bases remaining between them. CDR3 sequence reads: CAWSKPGHRASNNSPLHF. In DNA form, the CDR3 reads TGTGCCTGGAGCAAACCGGGACATCGAGCGTCCAATAATTCACCCCTCCACTTT.